This TCR beta chain was observed in a study of T cell responses to AZD1222 COVID-19 vaccine. Produced via immunoSEQ multiplex PCR; TCRdb's table is partial and in-frame only. The profile covers some 100,000 clones, with approximately 91% appearing a single time and about 13% taken by the ten largest. Study-wide findings and caveats: Distributed over spike, vaccine-associated CD4 TCRs predominated at 160-218 and 743-854. Among AZD1222 vaccinees, only six or seven were seropositive at baseline. Spike-specific TCR repertoires showed rising breadth and depth after two AZD1222 doses.

V shed 0 bases and J 0 bases; nucleotides not matched to a gene: 1. This CDR3 comprises 16 residues. Germline V gives CDR1 SGHNT, CDR2 YYREEE (reference sequence). In the case of this clone: Antigen unknown.

The TCR comes from an adult in good health. The material was peripheral blood, obtained on day 0 of MenACWY control vaccination. The genes are TRBV5-4 and TRBJ2-7; 12 bases match TRBD2. For the CDR3, the DNA is TGTGCCAGCAGCTTGGGGGGACTAGCGGGCTCCTACGAGCAGTACTTC. This codes for CASSLGGLAGSYEQYF.